These 21 T cell receptor beta chains were all obtained from the same sample, sequenced in a study of T cell responses to AZD1222 COVID-19 vaccine. TCRdb's table, derived via immunoSEQ multiplex PCR, lists solely in-frame clones and lacks some. The sample has some 130,000 clones; about nine tenths are singletons. The sequencing used peripheral blood, collected 28 days after the second AZD1222 dose. Receptors were obtained from an adult who received the AZD1222 COVID-19 vaccine.

V gene TRBV9 combines with J gene TRBJ1-2, with D tentatively TRBD1 (5 bases). The CDR3 has 16 amino acids. CDR1 SGDLS and CDR2 YYNGEE come from the germline V gene. Trimming took off 0 bases at V and 8 bases at J, with 20 bases between the two ends. The CDR3, as DNA: TGTGCCAGCAGCGTAGGAGGAGGGGCCGACTCTGCAGGCTACACCTTC. It is translated as CASSVGGGADSAGYTF.

This clone was seen more than once but under ten times. The chain combines TRBV5-6 with TRBJ1-4, with a weak D call TRBD1 (6 bases). V shed 1 base and J shed 8 bases, with 12 bases lying between them. CDR1 is SGHDT and CDR2 is YYEEEE in the germline V gene. This CDR3 is built from 14 residues. The CDR3 sequence: CASSLTGMREKLFF. The CDR3 DNA follows: TGTGCCAGCAGCTTGACAGGGATGAGAGAAAAACTGTTTTTT.

The chain couples TRBV6-5 to TRBJ2-3; perhaps D is TRBD1 or TRBD2 (5 bases each). The CDR3 has 15 residues. Germline values: CDR1 MNHEY, CDR2 SVGAGI. Trimming stripped 6 bases from V and 3 bases from J, with 16 bases between. CDR3 bases: TGTGCCAGCAGCACCCGGGACCTGGGGACAGATACGCAGTATTTT. It yields the protein CASSTRDLGTDTQYF.

This rearrangement joins TRBV5-1 to TRBJ2-1; D might be TRBD1 or TRBD2, each matching 5 bases. V was pared by 5 bases and J by 6 bases, with 18 bases between. Germline V gene data show CDR1 as SGHRS and CDR2 as YFSETQ. The CDR3 is made up of 15 amino acids. The CDR3 reads CASRPRDPPGNEQFF. DNA for the CDR3: TGCGCCAGCAGGCCCCGGGACCCCCCAGGCAATGAGCAGTTCTTC.

Details on this clone: The conserved phenylalanine or tryptophan normally closing the CDR3 is absent here, so this likely arose from a read error. The limits of the CDR3 on the DNA are not certain, so only TCRdb's listed CDR3 is given. The chain's CDR3 is CASSSGQALELFV. The chain couples TRBV28 to TRBJ1-1; the table's D call, TRBD1, was not checked against the DNA. The CDR3 adds up to 13 amino acids, both ends counted. Germline V lookup: CDR1 MDHEN, CDR2 SYDVKM.

This chain uses TRBV18 with TRBJ1-2, with a possible D match to TRBD1 (6 bases). The CDR3 loop spans 15 amino acids. Germline CDR1 and CDR2: KGHSH and LQKENI. Trimming took off 3 bases at V and 3 bases at J, with 14 bases between the two ends. The CDR3 region is CASSPAAGVDYGYTF. Here the CDR3 DNA reads TGTGCCAGCTCACCTGCCGCAGGGGTTGACTATGGCTACACCTTC.

This clone came up a few times. CDR3: CASRKLAGEQDTQYF. The CDR3 DNA sequence: TGTGCCAGCAGAAAACTAGCGGGAGAGCAGGATACGCAGTATTTT. The chain joins TRBV6-5 to TRBJ2-3, with 11 bases fitting TRBD2. The CDR3 is 15 residues long. CDR1 and CDR2 from the germline V gene are MNHEY and SVGAGI. J gave up 6 bases and V 6 bases, and 8 bases lay outside the gene matches.

This chain uses TRBV28 with TRBJ2-7, with a tentative D call TRBD2 (6 bases). The CDR3 consists of 15 residues. V dropped 2 bases and J dropped 4 bases, with 15 bases sitting between them. Looked up from germline, CDR1 is MDHEN and CDR2 is SYDVKM. The CDR3: CASSLRGIREYEQYV. The CDR3 nucleotides read TGTGCCAGCAGTTTACGCGGGATACGAGAGTACGAGCAGTACGTC.

The chain employs TRBV29-1 and TRBJ1-1; a weak D match, TRBD1 (5 bases). The ends were cut back, 4 bases at V and 0 bases at J, with 12 bases in the middle. The length of the CDR3 is 14 residues. Germline V gives CDR1 SQVTM, CDR2 ANQGSEA. The CDR3 DNA reads as TGCAGCGTTGGACAGAACGAAATGAACACTGAAGCTTTCTTT. Translated, it gives CSVGQNEMNTEAFF.

The J gene is TRBJ2-3, the V gene TRBV4-1; D may be TRBD1 or TRBD2 (6 bases each). This CDR3 comprises 15 residues. The germline V gene encodes CDR1 MGHRA and CDR2 YSYEKL. V lost 4 bases and J lost 6, with 17 bases in between. The CDR3, as DNA: TGCGCCAGCAGCCCCCTGAAGGGGGGTGTTGATACGCAGTATTTT. Translation gives CASSPLKGGVDTQYF.

This chain uses TRBV19 with TRBJ1-2, with a tentative D call TRBD1 (5 bases). CDR3 length equals 15 residues. The V and J ends lost 5 bases and 3 bases respectively, with 16 bases between them. In germline, CDR1 is LNHDA, CDR2 SQIVND (reference sequence). The CDR3 nucleotides are TGTGCCAGTAGTGCGCCTCGGGGGGAGCACTATGGCTACACCTTC. Its translation is CASSAPRGEHYGYTF.

The sample holds one count of this clone. This chain uses TRBV19 with TRBJ1-5; D might be TRBD1 (5 bases). The V gene lost 5 bases and the J gene lost 0 bases, with 14 bases spanning the gap. CDR3 length: 16 residues. Germline V CDR1 and CDR2: LNHDA, SQIVND (reference sequence). CDR3 DNA sequence: TGTGCCAGTAGTTCCCAGGGCGTTTATAGCAATCAGCCCCAGCATTTT. It codes for CASSSQGVYSNQPQHF.

The chain employs TRBV6-5 and TRBJ1-1, with D hard to call. Trimming shortened V by 0 bases and J by 0 bases, and 8 bases separated the two germline ends. The germline V gene has CDR1 MNHEY and CDR2 SVGAGI. CDR3 size: 15 residues. The CDR3 DNA sequence: TGTGCCAGCAGTTACTCAACCCCCGTGAACACTGAAGCTTTCTTT. This sequence encodes CASSYSTPVNTEAFF.

The rearrangement uses TRBV7-2 and TRBJ1-3; 7 bases match TRBD1. This CDR3 comprises 16 residues. Germline values: CDR1 SGHTA, CDR2 FQGNSA. Trimming at V came to 5 bases and at J to 1 base, leaving 8 bases not matched to a gene. Here the CDR3 reads CASSPRQGWSGNTIYF. In DNA, the CDR3 is TGTGCCAGCAGCCCCCGACAGGGTTGGTCTGGAAACACCATATATTTT.

The rearrangement links TRBV14 to TRBJ1-1, with 7 positions matching TRBD1. This CDR3 is built from 15 residues. The V and J ends lost 3 bases and 3 bases, in that order; junction bases with no gene match: 7. Germline V gene sequence: CDR1 SGHDN, CDR2 FVKESK. In DNA, the CDR3 is TGTGCCAGCAGCCAGTTACAGGGGTACGACACTGAAGCTTTCTTT. It codes for CASSQLQGYDTEAFF.

This chain joins TRBV5-1 and TRBJ2-7; no clear D. The length of the CDR3 is 12 residues. Trimming took 6 bases from V and 3 from J, leaving 10 bases between them. Germline V CDR1 and CDR2: SGHRS, YFSETQ. DNA of the CDR3: TGCGCCAGCAAAGCGTTCGGCTACGAGCAGTACGTC. Its translation is CASKAFGYEQYV.

The V and J genes are TRBV18 and TRBJ1-4; 8 bases line up with TRBD1. This CDR3 is 13 amino acids long. Germline V gene sequence: CDR1 KGHSH, CDR2 LQKENI. V lost 9 bases and J lost 8; bases outside the gene matches: 8. The CDR3 spells CASSGQGEEKLFF. CDR3 bases: TGTGCCAGTTCCGGACAGGGAGAAGAAAAACTGTTTTTT.

J is TRBJ1-6 and V is TRBV3-1 (or the pseudogene TRBV3-2); 7 nucleotides agree with TRBD1. The V and J ends lost 3 bases and 10 bases, in that order; junction bases with no gene match: 9. Germline assignment: CDR1 LGHDT and CDR2 YNNKEL (reference sequence). This CDR3 spans 15 amino acids. CDR3 sequence: CASSHDATGTSPLHF. In DNA form, the CDR3 reads TGTGCCAGCAGCCACGACGCGACAGGGACATCACCCCTCCACTTT.

V is TRBV5-4 and J is TRBJ2-5; TRBD1 aligns across 11 bases. Germline V gene data show CDR1 as SGHNT and CDR2 as YYREEE (reference sequence). The ends lost 3 bases at V and 5 bases at J; junction bases unmatched: 3. The CDR3 runs 14 residues. The DNA of the CDR3 is TGTGCCAGCAGCTGGACAGGGGGCGCCGAGACCCAGTACTTC. The encoded protein is CASSWTGGAETQYF.

The chain combines TRBV28 with TRBJ1-6, with D tentatively TRBD1 (6 bases). CDR3 length equals 13 residues. Per the germline V gene, CDR1 is MDHEN and CDR2 is SYDVKM. Between the trimmed V and J ends, which lost 11 bases and 6 bases, there was a span of 14 bases. This chain's CDR3 is CAGQNRVNSPLHF. CDR3 DNA: TGTGCCGGCCAGAACAGGGTTAATTCACCCCTCCACTTT.

V gene TRBV4-2 combines with J gene TRBJ1-1; 8 positions agree with TRBD1. Per germline, CDR1 LGHNA and CDR2 YNFKEQ. This CDR3 region has 18 residues. Losses at the gene ends were 0 bases for V and 6 bases for J; bases not matched to a gene: 15. The CDR3 protein is CASSQDLDQGAGVAEAFF. The CDR3 DNA follows: TGTGCCAGCAGCCAAGATCTTGATCAGGGGGCGGGGGTCGCTGAAGCTTTCTTT.